The 3 T cell receptor beta chains reported below all come from one sample, sequenced in a study of blood T cells in healthy people across ages. Through a sample-barcoded 5' primer and a J-beta primer mix, a second PCR was run for roughly 6 to 12 cycles. One entry per CDR3 protein, called by TCRdb with MiXCR from the 5' RACE reads. Altogether approximately 1,000,000 distinct CDR3 sequences are present, roughly two fifths being singletons, with the ten largest covering around 13%. Sequencing used blood. These receptors were collected from a man between 18 and 35 years old in good health.

The CDR3 here is CASSLEGSAFF. CDR3 coding DNA: TGTGCCAGCAGCTTAGAGGGTTCGGCTTTCTTT. V is TRBV7-9 and J is TRBJ1-1; D is unclear. Trimming left V 1 base short and J 11 bases short, with 8 bases between. The CDR3 totals 11 residues. In germline, CDR1 is SEHNR, CDR2 FQNEAQ (reference sequence).

The chain's CDR3 is CASRVGSDTGELFF. CDR3 nucleotide sequence: TGTGCCAGCAGGGTTGGTTCGGACACCGGGGAGCTGTTTTTT. The V call is TRBV2, the J call TRBJ2-2; D remains ambiguous. Germline CDR1 is SNHLY and CDR2 is FYNNEI. This CDR3 has 14 amino acids. V was cut by 6 bases and J by 3 bases, with 11 bases left in between.

There are many counts of this clonotype. This rearrangement joins TRBV5-1 to TRBJ2-3, with a possible D match to TRBD1 (6 bases). The CDR3 is made up of 14 amino acids. Germline V gene data show CDR1 as SGHRS and CDR2 as YFSETQ. Deletions cut 0 bases from V and 5 bases from J, with 10 bases between. CDR3 protein: CASSLGQAGDTQYF. In nucleotides, the CDR3 is TGCGCCAGCAGCTTGGGACAGGCCGGAGATACGCAGTATTTT.